This entry describes one T cell receptor (beta chain). This record comes from a study of blood T cells in healthy people across ages. It was with a sample-barcoded 5' primer and a J-beta primer mix that a second PCR of roughly 7 to 12 cycles was run. From the 5' RACE reads, TCRdb called clonotypes with MiXCR, one entry per CDR3 protein. Of 1.5 million or so distinct CDR3 sequences in the sample, 35% to 45% were seen once. The CDR3 consists of 16 residues. The ends were cut back, 5 bases at V and 6 bases at J, with 17 bases in the middle. Germline CDR1 and CDR2: MGHRA and YSYEKL. The origin of this receptor is a woman in her late teens or twenties in good health. The sequencing sample was made of blood. The chain links TRBV4-1 to TRBJ1-6; tentatively, D is TRBD1 (5 bases). In DNA, the CDR3 is TGCGCCAGCAGCGAAAATGAGGGGACGGTTAATTCACCCCTCCACTTT. It encodes CASSENEGTVNSPLHF.